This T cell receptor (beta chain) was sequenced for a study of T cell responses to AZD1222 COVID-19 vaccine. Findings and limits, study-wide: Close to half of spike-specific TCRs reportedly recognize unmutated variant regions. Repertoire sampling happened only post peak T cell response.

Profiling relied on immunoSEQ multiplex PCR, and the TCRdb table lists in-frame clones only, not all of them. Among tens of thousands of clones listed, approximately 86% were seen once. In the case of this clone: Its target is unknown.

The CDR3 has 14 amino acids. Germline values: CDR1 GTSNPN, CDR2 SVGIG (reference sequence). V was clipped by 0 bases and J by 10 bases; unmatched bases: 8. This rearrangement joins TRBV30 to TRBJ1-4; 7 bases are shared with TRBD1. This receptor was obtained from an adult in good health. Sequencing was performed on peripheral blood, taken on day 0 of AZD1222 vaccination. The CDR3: CAWSVPGTEGKLFF. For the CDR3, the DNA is TGTGCCTGGAGTGTACCCGGGACAGAGGGAAAACTGTTTTTT. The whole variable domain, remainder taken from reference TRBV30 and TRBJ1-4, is SQTIHQWPATLVQPVGSPLSLECTVEGTSNPNLYWYRQAAGRGLQLLFYSVGIGQISSEVPQNLSASRPQDRQFILSSKKLLLSDSGFYLCAWSVPGTEGKLFFGSGTQLSVL.